This TCR beta chain was recorded in a study of blood T cell repertoires in COVID-19. At the level of the study: The samples span acute and convalescent COVID-19 from the United States, Italy and Spain. Nucleic acid was either cDNA or gDNA, and it came from T cells, B-cell-depleted T cells, or PBMCs.

Per the study methods: Nucleated cell counts were estimated from reference gene primer amplification. Some clones are missing from TCRdb's copy, which holds only in-frame ones; the method was immunoSEQ multiplex PCR. The V and J calls and clone size are taken from that table; D and trimming were inferred from the DNA. This table holds a few hundred thousand clones, more than 65% found once. The CDR3 spans 14 residues. Germline CDR1 is KGHSH and CDR2 is LQKENI. The ends lost 6 bases at V and 4 bases at J; junction bases unmatched: 5. V gene TRBV18 combines with J gene TRBJ2-7; 11 bases align to TRBD2. Input material: peripheral blood. The receptor comes from a woman aged 40-49 years who had recovered from COVID-19. CDR3: CASSLTSGGYEQYF. DNA for the CDR3: TGTGCCAGCTCTCTCACTAGCGGGGGATACGAGCAGTACTTC.